The 25 T cell receptor beta chains given below trace back to one sample, sequenced in a study of tumor and adjacent non-tumor tissue in lung cancer. RNA was extracted from bulk tissue without any cell sorting. More than 3 cm separated this lung sample from the edge of the tumor. The library came from three nested PCR rounds adapted from ARM-PCR protocols. TCRdb ran MiXCR on the multiplex PCR reads and lists one entry per CDR3 protein. The sample shows roughly 120,000 distinct CDR3 sequences, around 57% of them seen only once. Sequencing input: distant non-tumor lung tissue. Every receptor here comes from a man in his 60s with non-small cell lung cancer.

A word on this clonotype: This may be a read error: a much more frequent sequence differs by one nucleotide. The chain combines TRBV20-1 with TRBJ2-3; 13 bases fit TRBD2. The J segment lost 7 bases and the V segment lost 6 bases, leaving 16 bases of the junction unmatched. CDR3 size: 17 residues. Germline V gene lookup returns CDR1 DFQATT and CDR2 SNEGSKA (reference sequence). CDR3 in amino acids: CSAPPGLAGEHSYTQYF. The CDR3 nucleotides read TGCAGTGCCCCTCCCGGACTAGCGGGGGAGCACTCATATACGCAGTATTTT.

Remarks on this clonotype: The junction and the germline gene differ at one end; a read error may be behind it. The genes are TRBV11-1 and TRBJ2-7; TRBD1 aligns across 10 bases. The CDR3 is 15 amino acids. Germline-derived CDR1 and CDR2 are SGHAT and FQDESV (reference sequence). The CDR3 bases are TGTGCCAGCAGTTTGGGGACAGGGGTTTCATACGAGCAATACTTC. Amino acid sequence: CASSLGTGVSYEQYF. The variable domain in full, with the rest retrieved from reference TRBV11-1 and TRBJ2-7, is EAEVAQSPRYKITEKSQAVAFWCDPISGHATLYWYRQILGQGPELLVQFQDESVVDDSQLPKDRFSAERLKGVDSTLKIQPAELGDSAMYLCASSLGTGVSYEQYFGPGTRLTVT.

On this clonotype itself: A much larger clone sits a single nucleotide away, making a read error possible. The CDR3 end shows no conserved phenylalanine or tryptophan, and so a read error is likely. The V call is TRBV12-3 or TRBV12-4, the J call TRBJ2-5; 9 positions match TRBD2. V lost 6 bases and J lost 5; bases outside the gene matches: 7. There are 14 residues in the CDR3. CDR3 DNA sequence: TGTGCCAGCAGCGCGCGGGGGGGCTGGGAGACCCAGTACCTC. Translation gives CASSARGGWETQYL.

To note about this clonotype: Possible read error: a much larger clone is one base away. The chain couples TRBV20-1 to TRBJ2-7; D unclear. V was trimmed by 5 bases and J by 5 bases, leaving 16 bases between them. From germline, CDR1 is DFQATT and CDR2 SNEGSKA (reference sequence). The CDR3 extends over 13 amino acids. The CDR3 coding sequence is TGCAGTGCTGGAAAAGGAAAGTTCCACGAGCAGTACTTC. Protein: CSAGKGKFHEQYF.

This clonotype was seen ten or more times. The V gene is TRBV12-3 or TRBV12-4, the J gene TRBJ2-6; no clear D. Deletions cut 4 bases from V and 2 bases from J, with 0 bases between. The length of the CDR3 is 12 residues. CDR3 nucleotides: TGTGCCAGCAGTTCTGGGGCCAACGTCCTGACTTTC. It translates to CASSSGANVLTF.

With respect to this clonotype: This could be a read error, since a much larger clone is one nucleotide away. This chain uses TRBV5-6 with TRBJ1-2; 7 bases match TRBD1. This CDR3 is 15 amino acids long. Germline CDR1 is SGHDT and CDR2 is YYEEEE. The V segment lost 0 bases and the J segment 4 bases; nucleotides outside the gene matches: 6. This CDR3 reads CASSLDHRGPYGYTF. The CDR3 region has the DNA TGTGCCAGCAGCTTGGACCACAGGGGACCCTATGGCTACACCTTC.

This clonotype was seen repeatedly, ten times or more. V and J are TRBV12-3 or TRBV12-4 and TRBJ1-5, with TRBD1 as a possible D gene (6 bases). V dropped 0 bases and J dropped 2 bases, with 8 bases sitting between them. CDR3 length: 15 residues. In DNA, the CDR3 is TGTGCCAGCAGTTTAGCACAGGGCGGCAATCAGCCCCAGCATTTT. Protein: CASSLAQGGNQPQHF.

As concerns this clonotype: The junction and the germline gene differ at one end; a read error may be behind it. This chain uses TRBV4-3 with TRBJ2-1; D remains ambiguous. The CDR3 totals 15 residues. Per germline, CDR1 LGHNA and CDR2 YSLEER. In nucleotides, the CDR3 is TGCGCCAGCAGCCAAGCCTCGAGCTCCTACAGTGAGCGGTTCTTC. Protein product: CASSQASSSYSERFF.

As concerns this clonotype: Mismatch with germline at one junction end may stem from a read error. The J gene is TRBJ1-5, the V gene TRBV6-6; 8 nucleotides align to TRBD1. The end of the DNA is better explained by TRBJ2-3, so the J call may be wrong. Looked up from germline, CDR1 is MNHNY and CDR2 is SVGAGI (reference sequence). This CDR3 has 19 residues. The CDR3 reads CASSPYIRMGQEDGQPQYF. CDR3 in DNA: TGTGCTAGCAGTCCATATATACGAATGGGACAGGAGGACGGTCAGCCCCAGTATTTT.

The rearrangement joins TRBV11-1 to TRBJ1-2; D is ambiguous. The CDR3 spans 14 residues. V was cut by 3 bases and J by 6 bases, with 14 bases left in between. Germline assignment: CDR1 SGHAT and CDR2 FQDESV (reference sequence). The CDR3 region has the DNA TGTGCCAGCAGCTTCGATTTTCCGGGTGATGGCTACACCTTC. Translation gives CASSFDFPGDGYTF.

The rearrangement links TRBV6-2 or TRBV6-3 to TRBJ2-7, with 7 bases identical to TRBD2. V lost 7 bases, J lost 4 bases, and 13 bases stayed unmatched. The CDR3 totals 15 residues. Germline V gene lookup returns CDR1 MNHEY and CDR2 SVGEGT. CDR3 amino acids: CASNFPGAAGYEQYF. DNA for the CDR3: TGTGCCAGCAACTTCCCCGGAGCAGCGGGGTACGAGCAGTACTTC.

The rearrangement links TRBV5-8 to TRBJ1-5, with D unclear. The CDR3 is made up of 16 amino acids. Per the germline V gene, CDR1 is SGHTS and CDR2 is YDEGEE. V lost 0 bases, J lost 3 bases, and 13 bases lay in between. The CDR3 protein is CASSLEGWAPNQPQHF. CDR3 DNA sequence: TGTGCCAGCAGCTTGGAGGGTTGGGCCCCCAATCAGCCCCAGCATTTT.

As for this clonotype: A much larger clone differs from this one at a single base, so this may be a read error. V is TRBV5-5 and J is TRBJ2-5, with D perhaps matching TRBD1 or TRBD2 (5 bases each). The CDR3 length is 16 residues. Germline V gives CDR1 SGHKS, CDR2 YYEKEE (reference sequence). CDR3 residues: CANSLRDGAYQETQYF. The CDR3, as DNA: TGTGCCAACAGCTTGAGGGACGGGGCGTACCAAGAGACCCAGTACTTC.

In its sample, this clonotype was seen many times. V gene TRBV5-5 combines with J gene TRBJ1-1; no reliable D call. Germline V CDR1 and CDR2: SGHKS, YYEKEE (reference sequence). The CDR3 sequence is 13 residues long. Trimming cost V 0 bases and J 5 bases, with 8 bases left between them. CDR3 in amino acids: CASSLGLSTEAFF. CDR3 in DNA: TGTGCCAGCAGCTTGGGGCTTAGTACTGAAGCTTTCTTT.

With regard to this clonotype: The junction does not match germline at one end; this may be a read error. V usage is TRBV12-5 and J usage is TRBJ2-5; a weak D match, TRBD1 (6 bases). CDR1 and CDR2 (germline): LGHNT, FRNRAP. The CDR3 has 15 residues. Written as DNA, the CDR3 is TGTGCTAGTGGTTCAGCCGGGACACCCCAAGTGACCCAGTACTTC. This translates into CASGSAGTPQVTQYF.

The chain couples TRBV7-9 to TRBJ2-2; TRBD2 matches 12 bases. Germline CDR1 reads SEHNR; CDR2 reads FQNEAQ (reference sequence). This CDR3 comprises 16 residues. The J segment lost 7 bases and the V segment lost 5 bases, leaving 8 bases of the junction unmatched. The CDR3 is CASSPRLAGDFGELFF. CDR3 nucleotides: TGTGCCAGCAGCCCGAGACTAGCGGGAGATTTCGGGGAGCTGTTTTTT.

A remark on this clonotype: The junction does not match germline at one end; this may be a read error. The chain carries TRBV4-3 and TRBJ2-1; D ambiguous. The CDR3 length is 13 residues. Germline V gene lookup returns CDR1 LGHNA and CDR2 YSLEER. CDR3 region: CASSQGSSYEQFF. The CDR3 DNA reads as TGCGCCAGCAGCCAAGGCTCCTCCTATGAGCAATTCTTC.

Comments on this clonotype: Relative to the germline gene, one junction end is altered; a read error may explain this. The chain joins TRBV4-2 to TRBJ2-7, with TRBD2 matching 13 bases. In germline, CDR1 is LGHNA, CDR2 YNFKEQ. The CDR3 consists of 16 residues. The CDR3, as DNA: TGTGTCAGCAGCCAAGACGGGACTAGCGGGAACTACGAGCAGTACTTC. This translates into CVSSQDGTSGNYEQYF.

This clonotype is medium-sized in the sample. The chain has TRBV6-2 or TRBV6-3 and TRBJ2-1; no clear D gene. Germline V gene sequence: CDR1 MNHEY, CDR2 SVGEGT. The CDR3 runs 12 residues. Trimming stripped 1 base from V and 7 bases from J, with 5 bases between. The CDR3 DNA reads TGTGCCAGCAGTTACTGGGGTAATGAGCAGTTCTTC. Its protein is CASSYWGNEQFF.

This clonotype was recorded at least ten times. The rearrangement joins TRBV12-3 or TRBV12-4 to TRBJ2-3, with TRBD2 matching over 11 bases. The length of the CDR3 is 15 residues. Germline trimming cut 6 bases from V and 0 bases from J; bases unmatched to any gene: 2. Here the CDR3 DNA reads TGTGCCAGCAGCGTAGCGGGAGGGAGCACAGATACGCAGTATTTT. This codes for CASSVAGGSTDTQYF.

This clonotype was found many times. Since a much larger clone is just one base distant, this may be a read error. This chain uses TRBV4-2 with TRBJ2-7; no reliable D call. CDR3 length: 14 amino acids. CDR1 is LGHNA, CDR2 YNFKEQ, per germline. The CDR3 DNA follows: TGTGCCAGCAGCCAAGATCGCTTAGCTGGCGAGCAGCACTTC. This sequence encodes CASSQDRLAGEQHF.

The chain carries TRBV11-1 and TRBJ2-1; D is undetermined. Germline values: CDR1 SGHAT, CDR2 FQDESV (reference sequence). The CDR3 is 12 amino acids. V lost 0 bases, J lost 10 bases, and 7 bases lay in between. The CDR3 nucleotides read TGTGCCAGCAGCTTAGCATCAACAGAGCAGTTCTTC. Amino acids: CASSLASTEQFF.

CDR3 in DNA: TGTGCCAGCAGCTTATGTCCGAAGACCCAGTACTTC. Translation gives CASSLCPKTQYF. The V call is TRBV7-9, the J call TRBJ2-5; D is undetermined. V was clipped by 2 bases and J by 6 bases, with 7 bases between them. The CDR3 has 12 amino acids. In germline, CDR1 is SEHNR, CDR2 FQNEAQ (reference sequence).

As regards this clonotype: One base away lies a much larger clone, so this may be a sequencing read error. This chain links TRBV5-1 with TRBJ1-1; D ambiguous. Germline V gene data show CDR1 as SGHRS and CDR2 as YFSETQ. This CDR3 is 15 amino acids long. The V end lost 0 bases, the J end lost 4 bases, and 13 bases lay between the germline ends. CDR3 region: CASSLAGCRITEAFF. The CDR3, as DNA: TGCGCCAGCAGCTTGGCCGGGTGTCGAATCACTGAAGCTTTCTTT.

This clonotype was counted many times. This rearrangement joins TRBV4-2 to TRBJ2-7, with D perhaps being TRBD1 or TRBD2 (7 bases each). The germline V gene has CDR1 LGHNA and CDR2 YNFKEQ. The CDR3 has 17 amino acids. Trimming stripped 0 bases from V and 8 bases from J, with 23 bases between. The CDR3 bases are TGTGCCAGCAGCCAAGATGTCTTCGGGCAGGGGGGGTGGCAGCAGTACTTC. It is translated as CASSQDVFGQGGWQQYF.